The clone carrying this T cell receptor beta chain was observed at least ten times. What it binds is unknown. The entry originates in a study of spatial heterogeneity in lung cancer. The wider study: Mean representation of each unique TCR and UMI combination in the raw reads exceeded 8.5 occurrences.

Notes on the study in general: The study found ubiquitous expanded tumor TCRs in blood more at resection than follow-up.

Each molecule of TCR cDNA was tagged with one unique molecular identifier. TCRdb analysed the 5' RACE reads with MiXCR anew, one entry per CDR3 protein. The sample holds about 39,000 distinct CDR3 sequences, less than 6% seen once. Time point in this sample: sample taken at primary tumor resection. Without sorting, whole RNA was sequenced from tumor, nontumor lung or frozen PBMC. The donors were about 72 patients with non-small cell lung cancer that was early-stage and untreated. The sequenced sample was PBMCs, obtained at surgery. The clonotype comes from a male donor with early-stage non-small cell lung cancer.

This CDR3 reads CASSYTLADLSYNEQFF. The DNA for the CDR3 is TGTGCCAGCAGTTACACCCTAGCCGACCTCTCCTACAATGAGCAGTTCTTC. The chain recombines TRBV6-2 or TRBV6-3 with TRBJ2-1; tentatively, D is TRBD2 (5 bases). The CDR3 loop spans 17 amino acids. The V and J ends lost 2 bases and 0 bases respectively, with 14 bases between them. The germline CDR1 and CDR2 sequences are MNHEY and SVGEGT.